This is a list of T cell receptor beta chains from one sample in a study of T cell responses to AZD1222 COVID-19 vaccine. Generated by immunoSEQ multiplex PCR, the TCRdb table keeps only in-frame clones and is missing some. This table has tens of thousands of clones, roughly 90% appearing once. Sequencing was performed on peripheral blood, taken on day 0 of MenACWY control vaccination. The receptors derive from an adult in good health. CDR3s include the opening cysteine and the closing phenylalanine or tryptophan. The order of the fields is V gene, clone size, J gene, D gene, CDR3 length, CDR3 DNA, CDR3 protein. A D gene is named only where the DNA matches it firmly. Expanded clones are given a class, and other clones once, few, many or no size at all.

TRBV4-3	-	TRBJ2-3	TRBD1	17	TGCGCCAGCAGCCAAGAGGTTGACAGGGGAAAATCAGATACGCAGTATTTT	CASSQEVDRGKSDTQYF
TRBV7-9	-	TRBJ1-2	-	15	TGTGCCAGCAGCTTAGATATGGGAGCTAACTATGGCTACACCTTC	CASSLDMGANYGYTF
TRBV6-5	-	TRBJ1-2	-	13	TGTGCCAGCAGTCCCCCTGGCGGCCGCTATAGCACCTTC	CASSPPGGRYSTF
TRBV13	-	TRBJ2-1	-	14	TGTGCCAGCAGCTTCGGGTTGGGGGGGCGTGAGCAGTTCTTC	CASSFGLGGREQFF
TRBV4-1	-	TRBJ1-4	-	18	TGCGCCAGCAGCCAACTCGGCAGGGCCGCGATAACTAATGAAAAACTGTTTTTT	CASSQLGRAAITNEKLFF
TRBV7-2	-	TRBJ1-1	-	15	TGTGCCAGCAGCTTAGGCAGGCGGGGGAACACTGAAGCTTTCTTT	CASSLGRRGNTEAFF
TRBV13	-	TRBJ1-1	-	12	TGTGCCAGCAGCAGGATGAACACTGAAGCTTTCTTT	CASSRMNTEAFF
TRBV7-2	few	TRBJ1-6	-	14	TGTGCCAGCGGACACCGGACGGATAATTCACCCCTCCACTTT	CASGHRTDNSPLHF
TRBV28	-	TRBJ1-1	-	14	TGTGCCAGCAGTTTTTTGATCTCGAACACTGAAGCTTTCTTT	CASSFLISNTEAFF
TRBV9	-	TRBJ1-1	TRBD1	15	TGTGCCAGCAGCGTAGGGGGGACAGAAAACACTGAAGCTTTCTTT	CASSVGGTENTEAFF
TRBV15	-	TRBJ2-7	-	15	TGTGCCACCAGCAGAGATCCCGGCCAAGGCTACGAGCAGTACTTC	CATSRDPGQGYEQYF
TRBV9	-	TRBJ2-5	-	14	TGTGCCAGCAGCGTAGAAGTGAACCAAGAGACCCAGTACTTC	CASSVEVNQETQYF
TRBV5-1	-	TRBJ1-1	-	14	TGCGCCAGCAGCTTGGGAGGCAGGAAGGATAAAACTTTCTTT	CASSLGGRKDKTFF
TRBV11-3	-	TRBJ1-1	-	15	TGTGCCAGCAGCTTAGCCCGGACAGAGAACACTGAAGCTTTCTTT	CASSLARTENTEAFF
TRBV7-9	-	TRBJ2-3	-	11	TGTGCCAGCAGCCAGTCCGATACGCAGTATTTT	CASSQSDTQYF
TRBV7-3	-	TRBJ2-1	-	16	TGTGCCAGCAGCTTAACTCCTGCCATATCTCAGGGAGAGCAGTTCTTC	CASSLTPAISQGEQFF
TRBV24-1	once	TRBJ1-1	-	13	TGTGCCACCAGTGAAGGGGGGAACACTGAAGCTTTCTTT	CATSEGGNTEAFF
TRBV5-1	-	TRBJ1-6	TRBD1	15	TGCGCCAGCAGCTTAGACGCGACAGGGTATTCACCCCTCCACTTT	CASSLDATGYSPLHF
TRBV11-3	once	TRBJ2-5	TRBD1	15	TGTGCCAGCAGCTTATCCGACAGGGGTGAGCAGACCCAGTACTTC	CASSLSDRGEQTQYF
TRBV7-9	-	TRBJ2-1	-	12	TGTGCCAGCAGCTTTAGTGTATATGAGCAGTTCTTC	CASSFSVYEQFF
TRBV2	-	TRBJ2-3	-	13	TGTGCCAGCACTGGGGGAAGCACAGATACGCAGTATTTT	CASTGGSTDTQYF
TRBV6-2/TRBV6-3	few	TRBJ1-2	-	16	TGTGCCAGCAGTTACCTTGGTACAGGAACGGTCTATGGCTACACCTTC	CASSYLGTGTVYGYTF
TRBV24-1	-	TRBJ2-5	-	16	TGTGCCACCAGTGATTTTTTGGGAGGTGAGGGGGAGACCCAGTACTTC	CATSDFLGGEGETQYF
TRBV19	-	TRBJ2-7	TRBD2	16	TGTGCCAGTAGTTCGGCCGGCGGGGGGCGTGCCTACGAGCAGTACTTC	CASSSAGGGRAYEQYF
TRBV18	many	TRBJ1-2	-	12	TGTGCCAGCTCACCCGATAACTATGGCTACACCTTC	CASSPDNYGYTF
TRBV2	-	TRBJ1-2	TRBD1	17	TGTGCCAGCAGTGATATTAGGGGACAGGGGGCGAATTATGGCTACACCTTC	CASSDIRGQGANYGYTF
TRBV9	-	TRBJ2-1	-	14	TGTGCCAGCAGCGTAGGGGTAGCCTTCAATGAGCAGTTCTTC	CASSVGVAFNEQFF
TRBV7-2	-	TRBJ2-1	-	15	TGTGCCAGCAGCACTCGACAGTACGCCTACAATGAGCAGTTCTTC	CASSTRQYAYNEQFF
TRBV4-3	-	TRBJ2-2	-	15	TGCGCCAGCAGCCAAGATTCAGCTTACACCGGGGAGCTGTTTTTT	CASSQDSAYTGELFF
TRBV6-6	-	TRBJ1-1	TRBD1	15	TGTGCCAGCAGGGACAGGGCAGAAGTTCGCACTGAAGCTTTCTTT	CASRDRAEVRTEAFF
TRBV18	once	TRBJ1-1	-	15	TGTGCCAGCTCCCCGAGTGGGGCGGCGAACACTGAAGCTTTCTTT	CASSPSGAANTEAFF
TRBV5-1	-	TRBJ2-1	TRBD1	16	TGCGCCAGCAGCTCCCGACAGGGGGAGGCCTACAATGAGCAGTTCTTC	CASSSRQGEAYNEQFF
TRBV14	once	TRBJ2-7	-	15	TGTGCCAGCAGCCAAGTGTTACGGGGCTCGAAGGAGCAGTACTTC	CASSQVLRGSKEQYF
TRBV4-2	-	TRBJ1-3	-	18	TGTGCCAGCAGCCAAGATAGTACAGGGACGTTCTCTGGAAACACCATATATTTT	CASSQDSTGTFSGNTIYF
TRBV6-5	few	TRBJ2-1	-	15	TGTGCCAGCAGTCCCGGACTGCACTCCTACAATGAGCAGTTCTTC	CASSPGLHSYNEQFF
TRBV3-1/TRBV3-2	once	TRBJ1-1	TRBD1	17	TGTGCCAGCAGCCCGATTCTTGGACAGGGACTAAACACTGAAGCTTTCTTT	CASSPILGQGLNTEAFF
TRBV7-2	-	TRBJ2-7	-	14	TGTGCCAGCAATGGCGGCTCGGGCTCCTACGAGCAGTACTTC	CASNGGSGSYEQYF